One sample yielded the 8 T cell receptor beta chains listed below, sequenced in a study of CD8+ T cells in alopecia areata. Extracted RNA was reverse transcribed, and the resulting cDNA served as sequencing template. This table comes from immunoSEQ multiplex PCR, and its TCRdb copy is limited to in-frame clones, with some not included. Of 110,000 to 150,000 clones in the sample, around 51% were seen once. The source was CD4+ T cells sorted from blood, collected at week 0. The receptor set was obtained from a human donor with alopecia areata.

This clone was counted between two and nine times. The V and J genes are TRBV7-2 and TRBJ2-7; D call uncertain. The CDR3 loop spans 12 amino acids. CDR1 SGHTA and CDR2 FQGNSA come from the germline V gene. The V and J ends lost 3 bases and 7 bases respectively, with 10 bases between them. The CDR3: CASSLGRSEQYF. The CDR3 bases are TGTGCCAGCAGCTTGGGCAGGAGTGAGCAGTACTTC.

Only one count was recorded for this clone. V and J are TRBV6-6 and TRBJ2-7, with D tentatively TRBD2 (5 bases). Germline loops: CDR1 MNHNY, CDR2 SVGAGI (reference sequence). The CDR3 loop spans 14 amino acids. V was cut by 6 bases and J by 7 bases, with 19 bases left in between. The CDR3 spells CASSEIGIRGEQYF. The CDR3 nucleotides read TGTGCCAGCAGCGAGATAGGGATACGGGGTGAGCAGTACTTC.

In its sample, this clone was seen a few times. Other DNA sequences within the sample encode an identical CDR3. The chain links TRBV5-1 to TRBJ2-3; TRBD2 aligns across 13 bases. Germline-derived CDR1 and CDR2 are SGHRS and YFSETQ. Trimming cost V 3 bases and J 3 bases; bases outside gene matches: 4. This CDR3 is built from 16 residues. Here the CDR3 reads CASSSGLAGATDTQYF. As DNA, the CDR3 is TGCGCCAGCAGCTCCGGACTAGCGGGAGCTACAGATACGCAGTATTTT.

This clone was seen a handful of times. V and J are TRBV18 and TRBJ2-4; 9 nucleotides agree with TRBD1. V was clipped by 3 bases and J by 6 bases; unmatched bases: 3. The CDR3 extends over 14 amino acids. Germline CDR1 and CDR2: KGHSH and LQKENI. The CDR3 spells CASSPIQGANIQYF. The CDR3 region has the DNA TGTGCCAGCTCACCGATACAGGGGGCAAACATTCAGTACTTC.

The V and J genes are TRBV4-1 and TRBJ2-6; D is undetermined. Per the germline V gene, CDR1 is MGHRA and CDR2 is YSYEKL. This CDR3 is 14 amino acids long. Trimming cost V 8 bases and J 0 bases, with 8 bases left between them. The CDR3 spells CASGGSSGANVLTF. CDR3 sequence (DNA): TGCGCCAGCGGCGGAAGCTCTGGGGCCAACGTCCTGACTTTC.

In this sample, this clone turned up a few times. The rearrangement joins TRBV29-1 to TRBJ2-7, with a weak D call TRBD1 (5 bases). This CDR3 spans 13 amino acids. Germline V gives CDR1 SQVTM, CDR2 ANQGSEA. Trimming took off 3 bases at V and 9 bases at J, with 18 bases between the two ends. The CDR3 DNA sequence: TGCAGCGTTGAGCAGCAGGGTGGCTTCGGGCAGTACTTC. It yields the protein CSVEQQGGFGQYF.

This clone was counted only a few times. This chain joins TRBV11-2 and TRBJ1-1; TRBD1 might be the D (5 bases). The CDR3 length is 13 residues. Trimming stripped 3 bases from V and 6 bases from J, with 11 bases between. Germline values: CDR1 SGHAT, CDR2 FQNNGV. CDR3 residues: CASSFVRGAEAFF. CDR3 nucleotide sequence: TGTGCCAGCAGCTTTGTGAGGGGAGCTGAAGCTTTCTTT.

CDR3: CAWRETGTGLYEQYF. The DNA for the CDR3 is TGTGCCTGGAGGGAAACCGGGACAGGGTTATACGAGCAGTACTTC. The rearrangement joins TRBV30 to TRBJ2-7; TRBD1 aligns across 9 bases. The V segment lost 3 bases and the J segment 4 bases; nucleotides outside the gene matches: 10. The CDR3 sequence is 15 residues long. Per germline, CDR1 GTSNPN and CDR2 SVGIG (reference sequence).